The TCR beta chain described here comes from a study of T cells in Graves' hyperthyroidism and ophthalmopathy. Study findings and constraints: Blood samples included most of the expanded thyroid clonotypes exceeding 0.001. Separation of ophthalmopathy from stable hyperthyroidism was achieved by a 13 V-J model.

To note about this clonotype: Its antigen is unknown.

Template material for amplifying TCR beta CDR3 regions consisted of RNA transcripts. With the HTBI primer set, the TCR CDR3 went through a first round of RT-PCR. TCRdb reprocessed the multiplex PCR reads with MiXCR, giving one entry per CDR3 protein. Of approximately 640,000 distinct CDR3 sequences in the sample, 15% to 20% are singletons; the top ten hold about 3.8%. Trimming removed 4 bases from V and 0 bases from J, with 10 bases in between. CDR3 length: 15 residues. This chain joins TRBV12-3 or TRBV12-4 and TRBJ1-3; D might be TRBD1 (6 bases). This receptor was obtained from a woman younger than 45 with Graves' hyperthyroidism. The sample was blood. The CDR3 sequence is CASSSQGSSGNTIYF. The CDR3 nucleotides read TGTGCCAGCAGTTCACAGGGTAGCTCTGGAAACACCATATATTTT.